The source of this T cell receptor (beta chain) is a study of blood T cells in healthy people across ages. Whole-study findings and limits: Diversity was higher, and naive CD4+ cells more numerous, in long-lived donors than in aged donors. Naive T cell percentage by flow cytometry tracked strongly with beta diversity.

Only a few counts were recorded for this clonotype. The antigen is unknown. V was trimmed by 7 bases and J by 9 bases, leaving 21 bases between them. Germline CDR1 SQVTM, CDR2 ANQGSEA. CDR3 length: 13 amino acids. Primed by a sample-barcoded 5' primer and a J-beta primer mix, a second PCR proceeded for roughly 6 to 12 cycles. TCRdb reanalysed the 5' RACE reads using MiXCR and keeps one entry per CDR3 protein. The sample records about 670,000 distinct CDR3 sequences, 40% to 45% being singletons. This sequence was found in an older man in good health. Material: blood. V is TRBV29-1 and J is TRBJ2-5, with D possibly TRBD2 on 5 matching bases. The DNA of the CDR3 is TGCAGCGGTACGCTCACCGGAGGTCCGGCCCAGTACTTC. This translates into CSGTLTGGPAQYF.